This TCR beta chain was retrieved from a study (dated by TCRdb to 2014 to 2015). Some background on the complete study: The study set out to test whether tumor-infiltrating Tregs in breast cancer get recruited from blood Tregs or are instead converted in situ from other CD4+ T cell subsets. The study at large found these results: In terms of TCR gene usage, tumor memory CD4+ T cells clustered together with blood and lymph node memory CD4+ cells, as well as with lymph node naive CD4+ cells. Validation in the larger cohort was restricted to a single TCR beta V-J rearrangement rather than whole repertoires. The TCR alpha and beta sequences of tumor-infiltrating Tregs showed the greatest overlap with tumor naive CD4+ T cells, followed by blood naive CD4+ T cells.

A few counts support this clonotype. Its antigen is not yet known. The record has no base qualities; no much larger clone is one base away. V trim: 3 bases; J trim: 6 bases; unmatched bases: 2. Counted from cysteine to phenylalanine, this CDR3 has 13 amino acids. The CDR3 DNA has 39 bases and is translated from base 1. Full-length TCR variable regions were amplified by 5' RACE PCR with constant-region reverse primers, followed by semi-nested PCR with Nested Universal Primer A. The ReliaPrep RNA Cell Miniprep System was used to extract total RNA, which was then reverse transcribed into 5'RACE-ready cDNA with the SMARTer RACE 5'/3' Kit. An Illumina MiSeq was used to sequence the full-length TCR alpha and beta libraries, which had been barcoded with multiplex adaptors. The published analysis was carried out like this. For each of nine subset-tissue groups, sequencing data from the five patients were pooled, and the groups were compared by unsupervised clustering of TCR gene usage. The Morisita-Horn index was used to calculate repertoire similarity, with shared sequences weighted by how much each contributed to each repertoire. TCRdb reworked the public reads: Q25 trimming with fastp, MiXCR clone assembly, productive beta chains retained. One record per CDR3 amino acid sequence lists the most common genes and DNA. TCRdb, not the authors, supplied the V and J calls. In this sample the table shows roughly 45,000 distinct CDR3 sequences, roughly 31% of which occur a single time. The ten largest clones represent roughly 4% of the sample.

Memory CD4+ T cells were isolated as CD4+CD45RO+CD25- cells. Tregs, naive and memory CD4+ T cells from tumor, blood and ipsilateral draining lymph nodes of a handful of breast cancer patients underwent full-length TCR alpha and beta sequencing. Tumor tissue and lymph nodes obtained by ipsilateral axillary dissection were perfused with PBS, cut into small pieces and digested using collagenase I and hyaluronidase. FACS confirmed that the sorted cell populations were more than 90% pure. The receptor's source is a female donor with breast cancer. The chain uses TRBV12-3 or TRBV12-4 and TRBJ2-4, and 7 bases in between align with TRBD1. The sequenced material came from tumor-infiltrating memory CD4+ T cells sorted from the breast tumor. What this sample's cell subset or site label stands for: memory CD4+ T cells, CD4+CD45RO+CD25-. At the DNA level, the sequence is TGTGCCAGCAGTTTGGGGACAGTAAACATTCAGTACTTC. This encodes CASSLGTVNIQYF.